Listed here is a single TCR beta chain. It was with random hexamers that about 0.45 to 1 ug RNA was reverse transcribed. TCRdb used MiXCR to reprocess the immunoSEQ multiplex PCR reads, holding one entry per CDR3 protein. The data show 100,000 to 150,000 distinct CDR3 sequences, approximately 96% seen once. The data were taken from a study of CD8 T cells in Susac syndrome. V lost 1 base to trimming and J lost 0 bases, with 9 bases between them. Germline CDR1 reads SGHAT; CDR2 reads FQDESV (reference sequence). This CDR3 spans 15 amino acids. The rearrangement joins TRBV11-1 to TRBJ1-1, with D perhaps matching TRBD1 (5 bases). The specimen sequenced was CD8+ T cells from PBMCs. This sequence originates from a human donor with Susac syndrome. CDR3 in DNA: TGTGCCAGCAGCTTAGTCGACAGTATGAACACTGAAGCTTTCTTT. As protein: CASSLVDSMNTEAFF. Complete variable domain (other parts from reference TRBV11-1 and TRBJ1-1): EAEVAQSPRYKITEKSQAVAFWCDPISGHATLYWYRQILGQGPELLVQFQDESVVDDSQLPKDRFSAERLKGVDSTLKIQPAELGDSAMYLCASSLVDSMNTEAFFGQGTRLTVV.